A single TCR beta chain is shown here with its context. Antigen specificity is unknown. Library preparation for TCR beta used quantitative 5'-RACE with molecular barcodes. One entry per CDR3 protein, called by TCRdb with MiXCR from the 5' RACE reads. The sample shows a few hundred thousand distinct CDR3 sequences, 18% of them seen only once. This sample stems from a study of CD8 T cells in ankylosing spondylitis. The length of the CDR3 is 18 residues. Germline CDR1 is MNHEY and CDR2 is SMNVEV (reference sequence). The V segment lost 4 bases and the J segment 0 bases; nucleotides outside the gene matches: 4. The study, taken as a whole, reports: Earlier reports found some motif variants in synovial fluid and blood in reactive arthritis. Clones that were linked to disease were CD8+ and were relatively rare in peripheral blood. The study identified a TCR beta motif of under ten highly homologous variants that appeared characteristic of ankylosing spondylitis blood.

The rearrangement joins TRBV27 to TRBJ2-1, with 15 bases that match TRBD2. The sequence was obtained from a male donor with ankylosing spondylitis or in good health (not recorded which). The sample was blood, either unsorted or a sorted T cell fraction (not recorded which). Here the CDR3 reads CASSSGLAGGNSYNEQFF. In nucleotides, the CDR3 is TGTGCCAGCAGTTCAGGACTAGCGGGAGGGAACTCCTACAATGAGCAGTTCTTC.